These 31 T cell receptor beta chains share one sample of origin, sequenced in a study of T cell repertoires in cytomegalovirus infection. TCRdb recomputed calls from the reads with MiXCR, one row per CDR3 protein. The data contain 400,000 to 600,000 distinct CDR3 sequences, approximately 42% of them singletons. These receptors have no known antigen. Sequences were derived from cultured PBMCs, sampled from culture after CMV antigen stimulation. These TCRs come from a human donor in good health (CMV status not recorded). Some clones in this sample may be carry-over from other donors' samples.

This clonotype was seen a few times. The chain combines TRBV7-8 with TRBJ1-2; D possibly corresponds to TRBD1 (6 bases). V was cut by 1 base and J by 4 bases, with 19 bases left in between. The germline gives CDR1 SGHVS, CDR2 FQNEAQ. CDR3 length equals 17 residues. CDR3 sequence reads: CASSLGARGEAGYGYTF. The CDR3 DNA reads as TGTGCCAGCAGCTTAGGGGCCAGGGGAGAAGCGGGCTATGGCTACACCTTC.

This clonotype was observed a single time. This chain links TRBV6-1 with TRBJ2-7; D may be TRBD1 (6 bases). V was clipped by 7 bases and J by 6 bases, with 13 bases between them. Germline loops: CDR1 MNHNS, CDR2 SASEGT. This CDR3 spans 12 amino acids. The CDR3 nucleotides are TGTGCCAGCAAGACCGCAGGGGCCGAGCAGTACTTC. Translating gives CASKTAGAEQYF.

The V gene is TRBV20-1, the J gene TRBJ2-7; tentatively, D is TRBD1 or TRBD2 (5 bases each). This CDR3 has 14 residues. V lost 3 bases, J lost 2 bases, and 14 bases lay in between. The germline V gene encodes CDR1 DFQATT and CDR2 SNEGSKA (reference sequence). This CDR3 is CSASAGTGTYEQYF. In DNA form, the CDR3 reads TGCAGTGCTAGCGCCGGGACGGGAACCTACGAGCAGTACTTC.

Only a few counts were recorded for this clonotype. The gene calls are TRBV28 and TRBJ2-3, with D perhaps being TRBD1 or TRBD2 (5 bases each). Germline loops: CDR1 MDHEN, CDR2 SYDVKM. The CDR3 is 14 amino acids. V lost 3 bases to trimming and J lost 3 bases, with 10 bases between them. CDR3 nucleotide sequence: TGTGCCAGCAGTTTGACCGGGGCTACAGATACGCAGTATTTT. It encodes CASSLTGATDTQYF.

V gene TRBV2 combines with J gene TRBJ2-5; D is unresolved. V was pared by 11 bases and J by 4 bases, with 11 bases between. The CDR3 is made up of 11 amino acids. Germline values: CDR1 SNHLY, CDR2 FYNNEI. CDR3 region: CASLPAETQYF. Here the CDR3 DNA reads TGTGCCTCCCTCCCTGCAGAGACCCAGTACTTC.

In its sample, this clonotype was seen many times. The chain recombines TRBV19 with TRBJ1-1; TRBD1 agrees at 10 bases. Looked up from germline, CDR1 is LNHDA and CDR2 is SQIVND (reference sequence). This CDR3 comprises 15 residues. Trimming took 6 bases from V and 6 from J; bases not matched to a gene: 10. The CDR3 region is CASRIWRQGAPEAFF. The CDR3 DNA reads as TGTGCCAGTAGAATTTGGAGACAGGGGGCACCTGAAGCTTTCTTT.

The rearrangement joins TRBV10-3 to TRBJ2-5, with D perhaps matching TRBD1 (6 bases). This CDR3 is built from 13 residues. Germline V gene lookup returns CDR1 ENHRY and CDR2 SYGVKD. V was clipped by 6 bases and J by 3 bases, with 11 bases between them. CDR3 sequence reads: CAIRHRAKETQYF. Written as DNA, the CDR3 is TGTGCCATCAGACACAGGGCGAAAGAGACCCAGTACTTC.

The rearrangement links TRBV4-1 to TRBJ2-7; D might be TRBD2 (5 bases). CDR1 is MGHRA, CDR2 YSYEKL, per germline. V was pared by 2 bases and J by 4 bases, with 9 bases between. This CDR3 has 13 residues. CDR3 sequence (DNA): TGCGCCAGCAGCCAAAACGGGGAATACGAGCAGTACTTC. It translates to CASSQNGEYEQYF.

There are a few counts of this clonotype. The V and J genes are TRBV7-2 and TRBJ2-7; the match to TRBD2 covers 11 bases. This CDR3 region has 15 residues. CDR1 and CDR2 from the germline V gene are SGHTA and FQGNSA. V shed 5 bases and J 3 bases; nucleotides not matched to a gene: 6. Here the CDR3 DNA reads TGTGCCAGCAGCCCTAGCGGGAGGAGGGGCTACGAGCAGTACTTC. It specifies CASSPSGRRGYEQYF. The variable domain in full, with the rest retrieved from reference TRBV7-2 and TRBJ2-7, is GAGVSQSPSNKVTEKGKDVELRCDPISGHTALYWYRQSLGQGLEFLIYFQGNSAPDKSGLPSDRFSAERTGGSVSTLTIQRTQQEDSAVYLCASSPSGRRGYEQYFGPGTRLTVT.

The genes are TRBV12-3 or TRBV12-4 and TRBJ2-1; weak D call: TRBD1 (6 bases). The V and J ends lost 7 bases and 7 bases respectively, with 11 bases between them. The CDR3 sequence is 12 residues long. CDR3 in amino acids: CASTSQGNEQFF. For the CDR3, the DNA is TGTGCCAGCACTTCCCAGGGGAATGAGCAGTTCTTC.

This chain links TRBV7-2 with TRBJ1-5, with TRBD1 matching 8 bases. V was pared by 2 bases and J by 1 base, with 1 base of the junction left unmatched. Looked up from germline, CDR1 is SGHTA and CDR2 is FQGNSA. This CDR3 contains 15 residues. CDR3 DNA sequence: TGTGCCAGCAGCTTACAGGGGGCGAGCAATCAGCCCCAGCATTTT. Translation: CASSLQGASNQPQHF.

This clonotype has ten or more counts. The rearrangement uses TRBV7-2 and TRBJ2-5; the D gene is possibly TRBD2 (6 bases). V dropped 6 bases and J dropped 2 bases, with 25 bases sitting between them. CDR1 is SGHTA and CDR2 is FQGNSA in the germline V gene. This CDR3 contains 18 residues. The CDR3, as DNA: TGTGCCAGCAGAAATATCCCCCCCTGGGTAGCGGCGCAAGAGACCCAGTACTTC. Protein sequence: CASRNIPPWVAAQETQYF.

The chain joins TRBV4-3 to TRBJ2-7; D not resolved. The CDR3 extends over 13 amino acids. Trimming took off 0 bases at V and 4 bases at J, with 7 bases between the two ends. Per the germline V gene, CDR1 is LGHNA and CDR2 is YSLEER. CDR3 protein: CASSQDSGYEQYF. In DNA, the CDR3 is TGCGCCAGCAGCCAAGATTCGGGTTACGAGCAGTACTTC.

V is TRBV19 and J is TRBJ1-1, with D perhaps matching TRBD1 (6 bases). Germline values: CDR1 LNHDA, CDR2 SQIVND (reference sequence). The germline V and J ends were trimmed by 5 bases and 0 bases, with 16 bases remaining between them. The CDR3 is made up of 16 amino acids. CDR3 DNA: TGTGCCAGTAGTCTCAAAGTGGGACAAGTGAACACTGAAGCTTTCTTT. Translated, it gives CASSLKVGQVNTEAFF.

CDR3 region: CASSLGSYQPQHF. As DNA, the CDR3 is TGTGCCAGCAGTTTAGGGTCTTATCAGCCCCAGCATTTT. The chain employs TRBV12-3 or TRBV12-4 and TRBJ1-5; D uncertain. V dropped 1 base and J dropped 5 bases, with 6 bases sitting between them. This CDR3 has 13 amino acids.

The chain employs TRBV6-1 and TRBJ2-3; no firm D call. V lost 1 base and J 12 bases, leaving 8 bases between the germline ends. This CDR3 spans 11 amino acids. The germline V gene encodes CDR1 MNHNS and CDR2 SASEGT. CDR3 DNA: TGTGCCAGCAGTGAAGGTCTCCCACAGTATTTT. Amino acids: CASSEGLPQYF.

This clonotype has just a few counts. The chain combines TRBV6-1 with TRBJ1-5; unclear D gene. CDR1 and CDR2 from the germline V gene are MNHNS and SASEGT. V lost 4 bases, J lost 6 bases, and 10 bases lay in between. The CDR3 runs 13 residues. CDR3 bases: TGTGCCAGCAGTGTGGGGTGGGGTCAGCCCCAGCATTTT. Translation: CASSVGWGQPQHF.

Only one count was recorded for this clonotype. This chain links TRBV5-4 with TRBJ2-2, with no clear D. Germline V gene lookup returns CDR1 SGHNT and CDR2 YYREEE (reference sequence). Trimming shortened V by 1 base and J by 8 bases, and 6 bases separated the two germline ends. The CDR3 totals 12 residues. The CDR3 sequence is CASSLPGGELFF. The CDR3 bases are TGTGCCAGCAGCTTGCCAGGAGGGGAGCTGTTTTTT.

The chain couples TRBV6-1 to TRBJ2-3; TRBD2 aligns across 7 bases. The CDR3 extends over 15 amino acids. Germline V CDR1 and CDR2: MNHNS, SASEGT. V shed 5 bases and J 0 bases; nucleotides not matched to a gene: 5. The CDR3 nucleotides are TGTGCCAGCAGTTTTGCGGGGGTGAGCACAGATACGCAGTATTTT. Translating it yields CASSFAGVSTDTQYF.

This clonotype was seen many times. This chain connects TRBV7-6 to TRBJ2-7; 8 bases fit TRBD1. Trimming removed 5 bases from V and 3 bases from J; junction bases left unmatched: 3. The CDR3 consists of 13 residues. The V gene's germline CDR1 is SGHVS and CDR2 FNYEAQ. CDR3: CASSPQGVYEQYF. The CDR3 DNA reads as TGTGCCAGCAGCCCACAGGGGGTCTACGAGCAGTACTTC.

This clonotype was seen only a few times. The chain carries TRBV11-2 and TRBJ2-4; 9 bases align to TRBD2. With 5 bases clipped from V and 7 bases from J, the junction kept 12 bases outside the gene matches. This CDR3 spans 16 amino acids. Germline V lookup: CDR1 SGHAT, CDR2 FQNNGV. This CDR3 is CASSPLAGTSTNIQYF. CDR3 in DNA: TGTGCCAGCAGCCCACTAGCCGGGACTAGCACGAACATTCAGTACTTC.

The rearrangement joins TRBV7-9 to TRBJ1-6; a possible D gene is TRBD1 (6 bases). This CDR3 comprises 15 residues. The ends were cut back, 4 bases at V and 7 bases at J, with 14 bases in the middle. CDR1 is SEHNR, CDR2 FQNEAQ, per germline (reference sequence). The CDR3 DNA reads as TGTGCCAGCAGCTCCGGCGACAGGCGGAATTCACCCCTCCACTTT. Translating it yields CASSSGDRRNSPLHF.

The chain recombines TRBV20-1 with TRBJ1-4; possibly TRBD1 for D (6 bases). Germline CDR1 DFQATT, CDR2 SNEGSKA (reference sequence). V was shortened by 3 bases and J by 3 bases, with 17 bases between the two germline ends. This CDR3 is built from 16 residues. This chain's CDR3 is CSARRAWGLSNEKLFF. CDR3 DNA: TGCAGTGCTAGGCGTGCGTGGGGGCTCTCTAATGAAAAACTGTTTTTT.

This clonotype came up a few times. The rearrangement joins TRBV7-6 to TRBJ2-1; 8 bases are shared with TRBD1. V was pared by 5 bases and J by 4 bases, with 13 bases of the junction left unmatched. The germline gives CDR1 SGHVS, CDR2 FNYEAQ. The CDR3 loop spans 17 amino acids. The CDR3 loop reads CASSTLPGTGVYNEQFF. DNA of the CDR3: TGTGCCAGCAGCACGCTGCCCGGGACAGGAGTTTACAATGAGCAGTTCTTC.

This clonotype was found many times. The chain combines TRBV7-2 with TRBJ2-4; 8 nucleotides align to TRBD2. CDR1 is SGHTA, CDR2 FQGNSA, per germline. The CDR3 loop spans 16 amino acids. Trimming removed 5 bases from V and 8 bases from J; junction bases left unmatched: 14. CDR3 residues: CASSLVGLVAEHIQYF. Here the CDR3 DNA reads TGTGCCAGCAGCCTAGTGGGACTAGTGGCCGAGCACATTCAGTACTTC.

The rearrangement uses TRBV19 and TRBJ2-1, with D tentatively TRBD1 or TRBD2 (5 bases each). The CDR3 consists of 14 residues. Trimming cost V 7 bases and J 9 bases, with 19 bases left between them. Germline V gene lookup returns CDR1 LNHDA and CDR2 SQIVND (reference sequence). CDR3: CASTSRGPVGEQFF. In DNA, the CDR3 is TGTGCCAGTACCTCCCGGGGCCCCGTGGGTGAGCAGTTCTTC.

This chain connects TRBV12-3 or TRBV12-4 to TRBJ2-7, with D uncertain. The V end was cut by 7 bases, the J end by 3 bases, with 16 bases between. The CDR3 is 14 residues long. CDR3 in amino acids: CASTPPNRYYEQYF. The CDR3 DNA reads TGTGCCAGCACCCCCCCGAATCGATACTACGAGCAGTACTTC.

J is TRBJ2-7 and V is TRBV20-1, with a tentative D call TRBD2 (6 bases). Deletions cut 5 bases from V and 3 bases from J, with 11 bases between. The CDR3 is 12 residues long. The V gene's germline CDR1 is DFQATT and CDR2 SNEGSKA (reference sequence). This CDR3 reads CSASGLRYEQYF. CDR3 sequence (DNA): TGCAGTGCTTCTGGACTACGCTACGAGCAGTACTTC.

V is TRBV5-4 and J is TRBJ1-3; weak D call: TRBD1 (5 bases). V dropped 0 bases and J dropped 3 bases, with 13 bases sitting between them. Germline-derived CDR1 and CDR2 are SGHNT and YYREEE (reference sequence). The CDR3 totals 16 residues. The CDR3, as DNA: TGTGCCAGCAGCTTGGAGGCTAGGGGAAGTGGAAACACCATATATTTT. Translating gives CASSLEARGSGNTIYF.

This clonotype was found a few times. The chain uses TRBV12-3 or TRBV12-4 and TRBJ2-4; no clear D. This CDR3 is built from 12 residues. V dropped 6 bases and J dropped 9 bases, with 12 bases sitting between them. CDR3 region: CASSITPPIQYF. The DNA of the CDR3 is TGTGCCAGCAGCATAACACCACCCATTCAGTACTTC.

The chain has TRBV7-2 and TRBJ2-1; D is possibly TRBD2 (5 bases). Germline CDR1 reads SGHTA; CDR2 reads FQGNSA. Trimming cost V 4 bases and J 5 bases, with 15 bases left between them. CDR3 size: 15 residues. The CDR3 reads CASSSEWTGNNEQFF. The CDR3 coding sequence is TGTGCCAGCAGCTCTGAGTGGACTGGAAACAATGAGCAGTTCTTC.